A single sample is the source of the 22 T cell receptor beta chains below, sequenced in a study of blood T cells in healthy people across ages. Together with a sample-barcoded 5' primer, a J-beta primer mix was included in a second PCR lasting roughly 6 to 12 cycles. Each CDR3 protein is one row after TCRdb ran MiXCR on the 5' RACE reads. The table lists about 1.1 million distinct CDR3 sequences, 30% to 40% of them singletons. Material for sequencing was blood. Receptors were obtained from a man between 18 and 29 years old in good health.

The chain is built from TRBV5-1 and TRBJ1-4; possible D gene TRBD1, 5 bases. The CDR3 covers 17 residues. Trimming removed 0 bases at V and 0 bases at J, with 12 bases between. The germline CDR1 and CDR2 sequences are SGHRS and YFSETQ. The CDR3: CASSLAPGSATNEKLFF. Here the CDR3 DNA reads TGCGCCAGCAGCTTGGCCCCAGGGAGTGCAACTAATGAAAAACTGTTTTTT.

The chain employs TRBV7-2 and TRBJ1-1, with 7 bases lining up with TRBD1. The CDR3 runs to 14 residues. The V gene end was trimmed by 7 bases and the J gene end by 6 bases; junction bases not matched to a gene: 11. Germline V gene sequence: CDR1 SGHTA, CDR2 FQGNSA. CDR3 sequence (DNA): TGTGCCAGCAACCGACAGGGTGCTCTCTCTGAAGCTTTCTTT. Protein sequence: CASNRQGALSEAFF.

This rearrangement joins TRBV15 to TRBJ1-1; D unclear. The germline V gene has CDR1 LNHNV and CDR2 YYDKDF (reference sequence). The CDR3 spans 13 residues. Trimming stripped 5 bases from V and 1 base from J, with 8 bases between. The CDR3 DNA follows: TGTGCCACCAGCTCGGGTGGGAACACTGAAGCTTTCTTT. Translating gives CATSSGGNTEAFF.

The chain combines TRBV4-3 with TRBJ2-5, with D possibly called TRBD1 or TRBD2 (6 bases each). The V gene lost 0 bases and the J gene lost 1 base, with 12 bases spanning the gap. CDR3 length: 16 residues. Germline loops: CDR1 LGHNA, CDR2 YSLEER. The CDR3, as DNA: TGCGCCAGCAGCCAAGATACGGGGGCCCGCCAAGAGACCCAGTACTTC. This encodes CASSQDTGARQETQYF.

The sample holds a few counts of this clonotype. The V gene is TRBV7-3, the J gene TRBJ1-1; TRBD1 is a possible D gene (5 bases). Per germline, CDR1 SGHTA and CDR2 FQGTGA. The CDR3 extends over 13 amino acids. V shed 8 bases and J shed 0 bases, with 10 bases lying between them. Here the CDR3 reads CASGMGVNTEAFF. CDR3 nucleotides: TGTGCCAGCGGAATGGGGGTGAACACTGAAGCTTTCTTT.

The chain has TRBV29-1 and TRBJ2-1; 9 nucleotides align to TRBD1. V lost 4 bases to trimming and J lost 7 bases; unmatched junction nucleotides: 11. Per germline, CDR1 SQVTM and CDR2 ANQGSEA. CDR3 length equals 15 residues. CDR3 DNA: TGCAGCGTTGGGGGGGCCGGGACAGGGAGGAATGAGCAGTTCTTC. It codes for CSVGGAGTGRNEQFF.

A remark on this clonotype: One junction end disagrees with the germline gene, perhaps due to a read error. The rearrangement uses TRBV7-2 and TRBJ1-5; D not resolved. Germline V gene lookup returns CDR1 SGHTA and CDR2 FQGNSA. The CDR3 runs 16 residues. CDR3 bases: TGTGCCAGCAGCTTAAAGATGGGCCGAGTCAATCAGCCCCGGCATTTT. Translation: CASSLKMGRVNQPRHF.

The CDR3 DNA reads as TGTGCCAGCAGCTTAAGTGGCGGTTTCGGTGAAAAACTGTTTTTT. Protein: CASSLSGGFGEKLFF. This chain connects TRBV7-3 to TRBJ1-4; no reliable D call. V was clipped by 1 base and J by 7 bases, with 13 bases between them. This CDR3 is 15 amino acids long. CDR1 is SGHTA and CDR2 is FQGTGA in the germline V gene.

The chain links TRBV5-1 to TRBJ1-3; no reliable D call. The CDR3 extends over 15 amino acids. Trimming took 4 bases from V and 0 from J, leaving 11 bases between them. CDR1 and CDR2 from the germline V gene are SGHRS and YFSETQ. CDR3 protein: CASSVRGVSGNTIYF. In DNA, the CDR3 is TGCGCCAGCAGCGTCCGAGGTGTCTCTGGAAACACCATATATTTT.

CDR3: CATSHRGVYGYTF. The CDR3 DNA reads as TGTGCCACCAGCCACCGGGGGGTCTATGGCTACACCTTC. The V gene is TRBV24-1, the J gene TRBJ1-2; D is possibly TRBD1 (5 bases). V dropped 7 bases and J dropped 4 bases, with 12 bases sitting between them. The CDR3 extends over 13 amino acids. Germline CDR1 is KGHDR and CDR2 is SFDVKD.

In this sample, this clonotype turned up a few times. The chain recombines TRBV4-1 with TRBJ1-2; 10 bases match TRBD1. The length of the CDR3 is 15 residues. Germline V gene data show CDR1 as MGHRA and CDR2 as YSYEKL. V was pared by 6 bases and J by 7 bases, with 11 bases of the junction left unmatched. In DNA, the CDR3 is TGCGCCAGCAGGGCACCGGGACAGGGGACAATTGGCTACACCTTC. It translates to CASRAPGQGTIGYTF.

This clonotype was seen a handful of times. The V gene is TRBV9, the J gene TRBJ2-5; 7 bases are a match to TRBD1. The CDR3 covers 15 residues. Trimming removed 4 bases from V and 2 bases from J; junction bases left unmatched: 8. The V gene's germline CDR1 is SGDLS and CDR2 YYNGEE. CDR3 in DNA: TGTGCCAGCAGCCCAAGACAGGGTCGTCAAGAGACCCAGTACTTC. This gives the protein CASSPRQGRQETQYF.

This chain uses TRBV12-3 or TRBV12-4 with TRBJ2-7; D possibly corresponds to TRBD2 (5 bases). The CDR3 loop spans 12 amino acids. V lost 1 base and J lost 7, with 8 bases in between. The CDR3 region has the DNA TGTGCCAGCAGTTTAGTAGGGAGTGAGCAGTACTTC. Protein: CASSLVGSEQYF.

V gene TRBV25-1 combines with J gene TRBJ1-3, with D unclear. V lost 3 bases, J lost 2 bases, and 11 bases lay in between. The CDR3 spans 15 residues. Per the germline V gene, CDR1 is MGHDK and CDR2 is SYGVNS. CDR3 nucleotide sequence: TGTGCCAGCAGTGATCCTGACCGTCCTGGAAACACCATATATTTT. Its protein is CASSDPDRPGNTIYF.

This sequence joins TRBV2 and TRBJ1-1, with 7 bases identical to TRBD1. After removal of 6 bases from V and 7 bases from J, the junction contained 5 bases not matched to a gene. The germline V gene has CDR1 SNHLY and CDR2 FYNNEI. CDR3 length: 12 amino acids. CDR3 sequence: CASRPDRDEAFF. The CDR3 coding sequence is TGTGCCAGCAGACCCGACAGGGATGAAGCTTTCTTT.

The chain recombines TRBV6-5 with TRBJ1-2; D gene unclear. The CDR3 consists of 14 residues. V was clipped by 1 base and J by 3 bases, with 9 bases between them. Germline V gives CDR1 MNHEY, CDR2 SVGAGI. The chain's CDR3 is CASSYLVEDYGYTF. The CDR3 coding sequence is TGTGCCAGCAGTTACTTGGTGGAGGACTATGGCTACACCTTC.

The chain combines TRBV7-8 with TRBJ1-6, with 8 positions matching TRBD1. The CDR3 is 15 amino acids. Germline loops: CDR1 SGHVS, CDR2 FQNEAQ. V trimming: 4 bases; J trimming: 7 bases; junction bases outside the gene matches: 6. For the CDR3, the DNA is TGTGCCAGCAGCTCGACAGGGGTCGGGAATTCACCCCTCCACTTT. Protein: CASSSTGVGNSPLHF.

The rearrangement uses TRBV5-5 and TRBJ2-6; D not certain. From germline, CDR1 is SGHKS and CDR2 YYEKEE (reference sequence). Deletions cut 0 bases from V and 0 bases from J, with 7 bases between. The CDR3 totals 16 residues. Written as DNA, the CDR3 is TGTGCCAGCAGCTTGGTTCCAGCCTCTGGGGCCAACGTCCTGACTTTC. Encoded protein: CASSLVPASGANVLTF.

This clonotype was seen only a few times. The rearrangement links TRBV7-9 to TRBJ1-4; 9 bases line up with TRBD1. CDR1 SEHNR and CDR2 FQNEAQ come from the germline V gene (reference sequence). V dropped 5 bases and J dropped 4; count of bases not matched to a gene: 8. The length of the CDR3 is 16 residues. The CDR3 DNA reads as TGTGCCAGCAGCCCCCCGACAGGGGGATATAATGAAAAACTGTTTTTT. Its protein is CASSPPTGGYNEKLFF.

Here the CDR3 reads CASRVQGDTQYF. The CDR3 DNA follows: TGTGCCAGCAGAGTACAGGGAGATACGCAGTATTTT. The chain is built from TRBV12-3 or TRBV12-4 and TRBJ2-3; D possibly corresponds to TRBD1 (6 bases). V lost 6 bases to trimming and J lost 5 bases, with 9 bases between them. The CDR3 is 12 residues long.

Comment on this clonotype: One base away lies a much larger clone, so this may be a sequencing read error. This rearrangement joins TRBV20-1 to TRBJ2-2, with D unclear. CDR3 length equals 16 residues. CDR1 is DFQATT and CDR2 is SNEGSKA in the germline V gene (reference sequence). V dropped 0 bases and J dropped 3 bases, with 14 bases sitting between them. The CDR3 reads CSARDPQAEDTGELFF. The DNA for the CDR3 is TGCAGTGCTAGAGATCCCCAGGCAGAGGACACCGGGGAGCTGTTTTTT.

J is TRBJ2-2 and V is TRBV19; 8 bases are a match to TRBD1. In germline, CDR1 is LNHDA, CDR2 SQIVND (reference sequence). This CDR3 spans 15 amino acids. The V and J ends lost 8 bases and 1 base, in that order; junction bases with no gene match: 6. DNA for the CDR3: TGTGCCAGTGCTCGGACAGGGCTGAACACCGGGGAGCTGTTTTTT. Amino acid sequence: CASARTGLNTGELFF.